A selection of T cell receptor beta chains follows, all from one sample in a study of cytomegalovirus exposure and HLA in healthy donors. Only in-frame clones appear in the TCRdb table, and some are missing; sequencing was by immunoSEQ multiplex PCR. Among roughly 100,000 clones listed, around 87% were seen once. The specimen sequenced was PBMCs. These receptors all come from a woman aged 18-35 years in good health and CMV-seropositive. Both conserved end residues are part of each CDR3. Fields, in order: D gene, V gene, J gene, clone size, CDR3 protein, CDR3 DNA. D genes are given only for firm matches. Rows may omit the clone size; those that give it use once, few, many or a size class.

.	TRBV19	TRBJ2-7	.	CASSSDSYEQYF	TGTGCCAGTAGTTCGGACTCTTACGAGCAGTACTTC
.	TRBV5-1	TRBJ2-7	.	CASSSRESYEQYF	TGCGCCAGCAGCAGTCGGGAATCCTACGAGCAGTACTTC
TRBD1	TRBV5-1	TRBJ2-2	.	CASSVGQGNTGELFF	TGCGCCAGCAGCGTCGGACAGGGGAACACCGGGGAGCTGTTTTTT
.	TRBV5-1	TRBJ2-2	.	CASSSSSVANTGELFF	TGCGCCAGCAGCTCCTCTAGCGTAGCTAACACCGGGGAGCTGTTTTTT
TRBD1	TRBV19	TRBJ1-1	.	CASRPWDSLGRDTEAFF	TGTGCCAGTAGGCCTTGGGACAGCCTCGGGAGGGACACTGAAGCTTTCTTT
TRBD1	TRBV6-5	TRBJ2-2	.	CASSRGQGAPGELFF	TGTGCCAGCTCCCGAGGACAGGGGGCGCCCGGGGAGCTGTTTTTT
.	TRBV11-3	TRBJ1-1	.	CASSSLEYTEAFF	TGTGCCAGCAGCTCTTTGGAGTACACTGAAGCTTTCTTT
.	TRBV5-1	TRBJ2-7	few	CASKMDSYEQYF	TGCGCCAGCAAGATGGACAGCTACGAGCAGTACTTC
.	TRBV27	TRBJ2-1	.	CASSLRRVQGSSYYNEQFF	TGTGCCAGCAGTTTACGTCGGGTACAGGGATCTTCCTACTACAATGAGCAGTTCTTC
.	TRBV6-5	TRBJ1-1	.	CASTPASMNTEAFF	TGTGCCAGCACCCCCGCGAGTATGAACACTGAAGCTTTCTTT
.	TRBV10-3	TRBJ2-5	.	CAISESKGGPQETQYF	TGTGCCATCAGTGAGTCTAAGGGGGGGCCCCAAGAGACCCAGTACTTC
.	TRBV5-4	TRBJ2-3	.	CASRTGGTDTQYF	TGTGCCAGCAGGACGGGGGGCACAGATACGCAGTATTTT
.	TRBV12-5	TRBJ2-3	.	CASGLGQYTQYF	TGTGCTAGTGGTTTGGGGCAGTATACGCAGTATTTT
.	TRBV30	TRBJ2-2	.	CAWSLGADTGELFF	TGTGCCTGGAGTCTAGGGGCCGACACCGGGGAGCTGTTTTTT
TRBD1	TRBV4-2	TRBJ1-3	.	CASSQDHKGQGTSGNTIYF	TGTGCCAGCAGCCAAGATCACAAGGGACAGGGGACCTCTGGAAACACCATATATTTT
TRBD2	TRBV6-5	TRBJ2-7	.	CASSYERGSYEQYF	TGTGCCAGCAGTTACGAGCGGGGGTCCTACGAGCAGTACTTC
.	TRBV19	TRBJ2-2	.	CASSPAGLSGELFF	TGTGCCAGTAGTCCCGCGGGGCTCTCCGGGGAGCTGTTTTTT
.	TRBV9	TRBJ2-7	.	CASSVGAGLLYEQYF	TGTGCCAGCAGCGTAGGGGCAGGGTTACTATACGAGCAGTACTTC
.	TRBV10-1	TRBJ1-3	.	CASSAGTGNTIYF	TGCGCCAGCAGTGCGGGGACTGGAAACACCATATATTTT
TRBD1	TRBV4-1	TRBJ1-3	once	CASSQGTGTGAGNTIYF	TGCGCCAGCAGCCAAGGAACCGGGACAGGGGCTGGAAACACCATATATTTT
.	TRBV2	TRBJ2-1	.	CASRKGREYNEQFF	TGTGCCAGCAGGAAGGGTAGGGAGTACAATGAGCAGTTCTTC
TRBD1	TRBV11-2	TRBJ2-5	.	CASSYTGGQETQYF	TGTGCCAGCAGCTACACAGGGGGACAAGAGACCCAGTACTTC
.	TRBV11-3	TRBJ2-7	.	CASSFEMREQYF	TGTGCCAGCAGCTTTGAGATGCGCGAGCAGTACTTC
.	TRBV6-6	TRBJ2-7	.	CASSYPGSYEQYF	TGTGCCAGCAGTTATCCGGGGTCCTACGAGCAGTACTTC
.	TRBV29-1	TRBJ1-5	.	CSVVGTAGEPQHF	TGCAGCGTTGTGGGTACCGCGGGGGAGCCCCAGCATTTT
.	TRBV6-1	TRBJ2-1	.	CASSAGANEQFF	TGTGCCAGCAGTGCAGGCGCCAATGAGCAGTTCTTC